The sequence of this T cell receptor (beta chain) was determined in a study of control samples from healthy donors and cancer patients. Data came from immunoSEQ multiplex PCR; TCRdb stores just in-frame clones and leaves some out. The table has roughly 73,000 clones, 80% to 95% seen once; the top ten hold around 6%. Looked up from germline, CDR1 is SGHRS and CDR2 is YFSETQ. CDR3 length: 15 amino acids. Losses at the gene ends were 4 bases for V and 4 bases for J; bases not matched to a gene: 7. The TCR comes from a woman aged 55-75 years in good health. The specimen was blood. The V call is TRBV5-1, the J call TRBJ1-4; TRBD1 aligns across 7 bases. The CDR3: CASSGGQANNEKLFF. CDR3 bases: TGCGCCAGCAGCGGAGGACAGGCAAATAATGAAAAACTGTTTTTT.